These 4 T cell receptor beta chains were sequenced from one sample in a study of blood T cell repertoires in COVID-19. Generated by immunoSEQ multiplex PCR, the TCRdb table keeps only in-frame clones and is missing some. The sample includes roughly 420,000 clones, approximately 90% of them seen just once. Sequencing was performed on PBMCs or T cells enriched from blood (not recorded which). These receptors originate from a woman in her twenties or thirties with acute COVID-19.

This rearrangement joins TRBV30 to TRBJ1-6; no firm D call. CDR1 is GTSNPN, CDR2 SVGIG, per germline (reference sequence). This CDR3 contains 11 residues. Trimming cost V 4 bases and J 7 bases, with 5 bases left between them. The CDR3 spells CAWTRNSPLHF. The CDR3 DNA follows: TGTGCCTGGACGCGGAATTCACCCCTCCACTTT.

This clone has just one count. V gene TRBV5-1 combines with J gene TRBJ2-1, with D possibly matching TRBD1 (5 bases). Looked up from germline, CDR1 is SGHRS and CDR2 is YFSETQ. This CDR3 is 11 amino acids long. V was cut by 3 bases and J by 12 bases, with 10 bases left in between. The CDR3 region is CASSSQGLQFF. In DNA form, the CDR3 reads TGCGCCAGCAGCTCCCAGGGATTGCAGTTCTTC.

The CDR3 reads CASSLSFSYGQPQHF. CDR3 nucleotide sequence: TGTGCCAGCAGTTTATCTTTCTCATACGGGCAGCCCCAGCATTTT. This chain links TRBV27 with TRBJ1-5; no clear D gene. Per germline, CDR1 MNHEY and CDR2 SMNVEV (reference sequence). Trimming took 0 bases from V and 7 from J, leaving 13 bases between them. The CDR3 totals 15 residues.

This clone was seen only a few times. The gene calls are TRBV24-1 and TRBJ1-1, with TRBD1 identical over 7 bases. In germline, CDR1 is KGHDR, CDR2 SFDVKD. With 5 bases clipped from V and 5 bases from J, the junction kept 4 bases outside the gene matches. The CDR3 covers 13 residues. The CDR3 DNA sequence: TGTGCCACCAGTGCCTCGGGACAGACTGAAGCTTTCTTT. Amino acids: CATSASGQTEAFF.